The following is a T cell receptor (beta chain) sequence with its context. Data came from immunoSEQ multiplex PCR; TCRdb stores just in-frame clones and leaves some out. The sample holds tens of thousands of clones; almost 85% are singletons and the top ten take about 13%. These data belong to a study of T cells in localized non-small cell lung cancer. Germline values: CDR1 SGDLS, CDR2 YYNGEE. The CDR3 has 15 residues. V shed 4 bases, J shed 2 bases, and the junction held 5 bases outside the gene matches. Sequencing was performed on peripheral blood, taken before any cancer treatment. The gene calls are TRBV9 and TRBJ2-3; 9 bases line up with TRBD1. This receptor was obtained from a female donor of 60 years or more with stage I lung adenocarcinoma. CDR3 coding DNA: TGTGCCAGCAGCATCCGACAGGGGGACACAGATACGCAGTATTTT. Residues: CASSIRQGDTDTQYF.